This note documents a single TCR beta chain sequence. Its antigen is currently unknown. The CDR3 runs to 14 residues. CDR1 is ENHRY, CDR2 SYGVKD, per germline. Trimming shortened V by 6 bases and J by 1 base, and 9 bases separated the two germline ends. This specimen belongs to a study of beta chain features in type 1 diabetes. Background on the study: No patient-donor differences in age, gender, total cells or subset yield. Study outcomes and limitations: All four CD4+ subsets of Type 1 diabetes patients contained TCRB CDR3s that were moderately but significantly shorter.

Expressed TCRB transcripts got sequenced, as all isolated RNA was reverse transcribed. Produced via immunoSEQ multiplex PCR; TCRdb's table is partial and in-frame only. The sample lists around 600,000 clones; 9.5% to 15% were seen once. Specimen: naive CD4+ T cells from blood. J is TRBJ2-2 and V is TRBV10-3, with D perhaps TRBD1 (5 bases). The receptor was derived from a man aged 30 to 39 with type 1 diabetes. CDR3 in amino acids: CAIRVTENTGELFF. As DNA, the CDR3 is TGTGCCATCAGGGTGACAGAGAACACCGGGGAGCTGTTTTTT.